The clone carrying this T cell receptor (beta chain) was observed a handful of times. Each diagnosis drew on symptoms, thyroxine, TRAb, thyroid ultrasound and orbital computed tomography findings. This sample was included in a study of T cells in Graves' hyperthyroidism and ophthalmopathy. From germline, CDR1 is MDHEN and CDR2 SYDVKM. The CDR3 consists of 15 residues. Trimming left V 8 bases short and J 5 bases short, with 19 bases between. Researchers took RNA transcripts and amplified the TCR beta CDR3 regions from them. The primer set for the first-round RT-PCR of the TCR CDR3 was HTBI. TCRdb redid the calling of the multiplex PCR reads with MiXCR, one entry per CDR3 protein. The table lists roughly 500,000 distinct CDR3 sequences, 46% of them singletons.

The rearrangement joins TRBV28 to TRBJ1-5; weak D call: TRBD1 (6 bases). This sequence was found in an adult woman with Graves' disease, either hyperthyroidism or ophthalmopathy (not recorded which). Specimen: peripheral blood or thyroid tissue (not recorded which). The CDR3 here is CASGIQGIRDQPQHF. The CDR3 DNA sequence: TGTGCCAGCGGTATACAGGGCATTAGAGATCAGCCCCAGCATTTT.